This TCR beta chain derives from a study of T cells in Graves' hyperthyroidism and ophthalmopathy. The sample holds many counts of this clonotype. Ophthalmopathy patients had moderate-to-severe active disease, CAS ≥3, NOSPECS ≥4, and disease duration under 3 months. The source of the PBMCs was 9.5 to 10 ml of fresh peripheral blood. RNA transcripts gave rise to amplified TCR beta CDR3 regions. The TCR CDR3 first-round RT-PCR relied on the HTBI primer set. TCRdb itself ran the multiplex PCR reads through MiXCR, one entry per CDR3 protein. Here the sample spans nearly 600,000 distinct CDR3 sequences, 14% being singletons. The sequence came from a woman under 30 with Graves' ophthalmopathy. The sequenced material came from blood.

The CDR3 DNA reads as TGTGCCAGCAGCCAGATAAGCGGGAGTGCAGATACGCAGTATTTT. Amino acids: CASSQISGSADTQYF. The chain uses TRBV3-1 and TRBJ2-3, with 8 positions matching TRBD2. With 3 bases clipped from V and 4 bases from J, the junction kept 6 bases outside the gene matches. In germline, CDR1 is LGHDT, CDR2 YNNKEL (reference sequence). This CDR3 is built from 15 residues.